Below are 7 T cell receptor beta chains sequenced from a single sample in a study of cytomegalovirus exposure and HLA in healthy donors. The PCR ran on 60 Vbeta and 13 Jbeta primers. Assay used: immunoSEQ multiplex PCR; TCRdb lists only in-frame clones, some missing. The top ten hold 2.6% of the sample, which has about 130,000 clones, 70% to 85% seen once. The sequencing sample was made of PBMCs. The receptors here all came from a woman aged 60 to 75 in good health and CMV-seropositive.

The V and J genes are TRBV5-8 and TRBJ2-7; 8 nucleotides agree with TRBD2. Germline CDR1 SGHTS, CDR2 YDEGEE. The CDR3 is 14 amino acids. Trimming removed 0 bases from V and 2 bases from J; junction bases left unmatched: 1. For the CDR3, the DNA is TGTGCCAGCAGCTTGGGACTAGCGCCCTACGAGCAGTACTTC. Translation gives CASSLGLAPYEQYF.

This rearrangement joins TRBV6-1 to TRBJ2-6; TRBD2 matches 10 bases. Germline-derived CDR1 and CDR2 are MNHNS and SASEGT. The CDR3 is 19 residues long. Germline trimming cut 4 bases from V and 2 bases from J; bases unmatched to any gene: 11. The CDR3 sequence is CASSGSGPAGGTGANVLTF. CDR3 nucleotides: TGTGCCAGCAGTGGTTCGGGGCCAGCGGGGGGGACTGGGGCCAACGTCCTGACTTTC.

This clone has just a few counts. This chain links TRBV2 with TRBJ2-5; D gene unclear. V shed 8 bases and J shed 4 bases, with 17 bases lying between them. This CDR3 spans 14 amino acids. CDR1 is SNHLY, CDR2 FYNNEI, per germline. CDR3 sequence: CASLSIVPRETQYF. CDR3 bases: TGTGCCAGCCTATCAATAGTACCAAGAGAGACCCAGTACTTC.

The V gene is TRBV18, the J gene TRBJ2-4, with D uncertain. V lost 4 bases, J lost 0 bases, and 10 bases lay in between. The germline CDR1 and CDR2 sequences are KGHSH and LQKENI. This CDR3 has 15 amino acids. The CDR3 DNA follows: TGTGCCAGCTCACTGCAGACTGTAGCCAAAAACATTCAGTACTTC. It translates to CASSLQTVAKNIQYF. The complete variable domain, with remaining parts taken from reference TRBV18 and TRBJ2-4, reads NAGVMQNPRHLVRRRGQEARLRCSPMKGHSHVYWYRQLPEEGLKFMVYLQKENIIDESGMPKERFSAEFPKEGPSILRIQQVVRGDSAAYFCASSLQTVAKNIQYFGAGTRLSVL.

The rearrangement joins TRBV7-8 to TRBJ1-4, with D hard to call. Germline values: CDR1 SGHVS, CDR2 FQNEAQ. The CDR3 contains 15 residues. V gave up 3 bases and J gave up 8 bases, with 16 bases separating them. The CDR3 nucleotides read TGTGCCAGCAGCTTGGTTGCGGGGTACGAGGAAAAACTGTTTTTT. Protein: CASSLVAGYEEKLFF.

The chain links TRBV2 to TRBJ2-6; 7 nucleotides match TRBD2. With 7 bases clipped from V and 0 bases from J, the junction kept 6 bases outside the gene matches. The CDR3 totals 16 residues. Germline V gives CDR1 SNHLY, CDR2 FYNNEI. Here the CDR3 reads CASTTGGSSGANVLTF. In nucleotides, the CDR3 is TGTGCCAGCACAACAGGCGGGAGCTCTGGGGCCAACGTCCTGACTTTC.

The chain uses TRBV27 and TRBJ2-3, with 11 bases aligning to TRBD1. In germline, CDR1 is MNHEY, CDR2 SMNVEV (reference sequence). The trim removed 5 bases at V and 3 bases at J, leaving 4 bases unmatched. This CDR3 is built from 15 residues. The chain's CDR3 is CASSIGTGGTDTQYF. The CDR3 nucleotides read TGTGCCAGCAGTATCGGGACAGGGGGAACAGATACGCAGTATTTT.